The source of this TCR beta chain is a study of blood T cell repertoires in COVID-19. Per the study methods: Estimated nucleated cell counts came from reference gene primer amplification. The repertoire was sequenced with immunoSEQ multiplex PCR; TCRdb's copy has only in-frame clones and lacks some. That table gives V, J and clone size, and the DNA gave D and trimming. Among about 50,000 clones listed, approximately 85% were seen once. The CDR3 contains 12 residues. V lost 4 bases and J 8 bases, leaving 11 bases between the germline ends. In germline, CDR1 is ENHRY, CDR2 SYGVKD. The J gene is TRBJ1-2, the V gene TRBV10-3; no reliable D call. The sequencing input was peripheral blood. The clonotype originates from a human donor in a cohort sampled during active COVID-19. The CDR3 spells CAISGEGYGYTF. The CDR3 coding sequence is TGTGCCATCAGTGGGGAGGGTTACGGCTACACCTTC.